Below, one T cell receptor beta chain is given with its context. V gave up 0 bases and J gave up 1 base; unmatched junction bases: 9. This CDR3 has 17 residues. CDR1 LGHNA and CDR2 YSLEER come from the germline V gene. As for treatment: around 19 received Ad26.COV2.S at low or high dose, single or two shots; several received placebo; per-sample allocation not given. Material that was analyzed had been drawn on day 63 after the first vaccine or placebo injection. The record originates from a study of Ad26.COV2.S vaccination and SARS-CoV-2 variants. Study background: Vaccine-arm donor from the placebo-controlled COV1001 Ad26.COV2.S trial. Intramuscular Ad26.COV2.S doses were given once or twice, 56 days apart.

Some clones are missing from TCRdb's copy, which holds only in-frame ones; the method was immunoSEQ multiplex PCR. This table has about 440,000 clones, approximately 88% appearing once. The chain joins TRBV4-3 to TRBJ2-7, with TRBD2 matching 7 bases. The receptor's source is a person aged 18-60 years who received the Ad26.COV2.S COVID-19 vaccine or a placebo. The material was peripheral blood, obtained in a trial of Ad26.COV2.S vaccine versus placebo. The DNA of the CDR3 is TGCGCCAGCAGCCAAGATTCGAGGGCTAGCGGTTCCTACGAGCAGTACTTC. Protein: CASSQDSRASGSYEQYF.